Listed below are T cell receptor beta chains from one sample, sequenced in a study of low-dose radiotherapy and immunotherapy resistance in tumors. TCRdb re-called the reads with MiXCR, one entry per CDR3 protein. The sample has about 64,000 distinct CDR3 sequences; more than 20% are singletons. Material: PBMCs, obtained before treatment. The receptor set was obtained from a male donor with rectosigmoid adenocarcinoma. Each CDR3 is given with its conserved first and last residue. A D gene is named only where the DNA matches it firmly. Not all rows give a size; the values are once, few, many and, for expanded clones, a class.

D gene	clone size	V gene	J gene	CDR3 DNA	CDR3 protein
TRBD1	few	TRBV6-2/TRBV6-3	TRBJ1-5	TGTGCCAGCAGTTACGATGATCTGGACAGGGGCAATCAGCCCCAGCATTTT	CASSYDDLDRGNQPQHF
TRBD2	once	TRBV14	TRBJ2-7	TGTGCCAGCAGCCAAGACAGTCGGACTAGCCTATCCTACGAGCAGTACTTC	CASSQDSRTSLSYEQYF
NA	many	TRBV6-2/TRBV6-3	TRBJ1-1	TGTGCCAGCAGCTCCCTAGGTGGCACTGAAGCTTTCTTT	CASSSLGGTEAFF
NA	few	TRBV7-9	TRBJ2-7	TGTGCCAGCAGCTTAGGGTCCGTCTACGAGCAGTACTTC	CASSLGSVYEQYF
NA	many	TRBV5-1	TRBJ2-1	TGCGCCAGCAGCTCCCCCACCTCGGGGCTATATGAGCAGTTCTTC	CASSSPTSGLYEQFF
TRBD2	many	TRBV4-2	TRBJ2-3	TGTGCCAGCAGCCAGGCGGGGGGGCAGACAGATACGCAGTATTTT	CASSQAGGQTDTQYF
TRBD2	NA	TRBV6-2/TRBV6-3	TRBJ2-1	TGTGCCAGCAGTTACCCTAGCGGGAAATTCTTCAATGAGCAGTTCTTC	CASSYPSGKFFNEQFF
NA	NA	TRBV20-1	TRBJ1-6	TGCAGTGCTAGAGAAGGGGCGGCCAGCTCCTATAATTCACCCCTCCACTTT	CSAREGAASSYNSPLHF
TRBD1	many	TRBV7-2	TRBJ1-2	TGTGCCAGCAGCCAGGGGACAGGGTTGGTTGGCTACACCTTC	CASSQGTGLVGYTF
NA	many	TRBV6-6	TRBJ2-2	TGTGCCAGCAGTTACTCGAAAGGGGAGGTGAACACCGGGGAGCTGTTTTTT	CASSYSKGEVNTGELFF
NA	many	TRBV5-1	TRBJ2-3	TGCGCCAGCAGCGCCCTCGGCGGCACAGATACGCAGTATTTT	CASSALGGTDTQYF
NA	NA	TRBV18	TRBJ1-1	TGTGCCAGCTCACCAGATTATGGGAACACTGAAGCTTTCTTT	CASSPDYGNTEAFF
TRBD2	few	TRBV7-2	TRBJ2-3	TGTGCCAGCAGCTTCGGCGGGAGACCCGATACGCAGTATTTT	CASSFGGRPDTQYF
TRBD2	many	TRBV5-1	TRBJ2-5	TGCGCCAGCAGCACTGGACTAGCACAAGAGACCCAGTACTTC	CASSTGLAQETQYF
NA	once	TRBV6-2/TRBV6-3	TRBJ2-1	TGTGCCACCCTGACTGGGGAAGCCTACAATGAGCAGTTCTTC	CATLTGEAYNEQFF
TRBD1	many	TRBV5-1	TRBJ2-2	TGCGCCAGCAGCTTGGGGACAGGGGACGGTGGCACCGGGGAGCTGTTTTTT	CASSLGTGDGGTGELFF
NA	many	TRBV4-1	TRBJ2-3	TGCGCCAGCAGCCCGGGACATCTTATCCCTCCGGATACGCAGTATTTT	CASSPGHLIPPDTQYF
TRBD1	many	TRBV28	TRBJ2-7	TGTGCCAGCAGTCCCGCTTCGACAGGGTGGATGTGGGAGCAGTACTTC	CASSPASTGWMWEQYF
TRBD1	NA	TRBV7-2	TRBJ2-3	TGTGCCAGCAGCCGACAGGGGGCAGGCACAGATACGCAGTATTTT	CASSRQGAGTDTQYF
NA	many	TRBV5-1	TRBJ2-2	TGCGCCAGCAGATCGGACACCGGGGAGCTGTTTTTT	CASRSDTGELFF
NA	many	TRBV10-2	TRBJ2-3	TGCGCCAGCAGTGACCCGAATCGACTAGAATCGGCGCAGTATTTT	CASSDPNRLESAQYF
NA	many	TRBV24-1	TRBJ2-6	TGTGCCACCAGTTCACAGGCTGGGGCCAACGTCCTGACTTTC	CATSSQAGANVLTF
NA	many	TRBV28	TRBJ2-6	TGTGCCAGCAGTCCCTTCGGTGGGATCCGGTCTGGGGCCAACGTCCTGACTTTC	CASSPFGGIRSGANVLTF
NA	NA	TRBV29-1	TRBJ2-1	TGCAGCGTTTTTATCCGGGGGTACAATGAGCAGTTCTTC	CSVFIRGYNEQFF